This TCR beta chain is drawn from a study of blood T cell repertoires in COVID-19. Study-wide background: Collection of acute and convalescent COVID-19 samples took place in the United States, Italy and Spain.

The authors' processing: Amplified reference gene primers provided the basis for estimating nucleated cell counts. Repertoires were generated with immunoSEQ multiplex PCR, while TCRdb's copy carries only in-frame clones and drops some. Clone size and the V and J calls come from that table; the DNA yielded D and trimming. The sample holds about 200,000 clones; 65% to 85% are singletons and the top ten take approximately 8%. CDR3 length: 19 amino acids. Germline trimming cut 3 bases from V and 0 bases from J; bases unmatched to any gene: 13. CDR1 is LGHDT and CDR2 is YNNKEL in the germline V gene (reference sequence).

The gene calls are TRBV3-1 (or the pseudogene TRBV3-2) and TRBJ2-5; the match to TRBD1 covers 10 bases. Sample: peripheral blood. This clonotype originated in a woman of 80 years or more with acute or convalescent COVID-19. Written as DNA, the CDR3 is TGTGCCAGCAGCCAGATGGTACCCGGGACAGGGGCCGACCAAGAGACCCAGTACTTC. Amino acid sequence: CASSQMVPGTGADQETQYF.